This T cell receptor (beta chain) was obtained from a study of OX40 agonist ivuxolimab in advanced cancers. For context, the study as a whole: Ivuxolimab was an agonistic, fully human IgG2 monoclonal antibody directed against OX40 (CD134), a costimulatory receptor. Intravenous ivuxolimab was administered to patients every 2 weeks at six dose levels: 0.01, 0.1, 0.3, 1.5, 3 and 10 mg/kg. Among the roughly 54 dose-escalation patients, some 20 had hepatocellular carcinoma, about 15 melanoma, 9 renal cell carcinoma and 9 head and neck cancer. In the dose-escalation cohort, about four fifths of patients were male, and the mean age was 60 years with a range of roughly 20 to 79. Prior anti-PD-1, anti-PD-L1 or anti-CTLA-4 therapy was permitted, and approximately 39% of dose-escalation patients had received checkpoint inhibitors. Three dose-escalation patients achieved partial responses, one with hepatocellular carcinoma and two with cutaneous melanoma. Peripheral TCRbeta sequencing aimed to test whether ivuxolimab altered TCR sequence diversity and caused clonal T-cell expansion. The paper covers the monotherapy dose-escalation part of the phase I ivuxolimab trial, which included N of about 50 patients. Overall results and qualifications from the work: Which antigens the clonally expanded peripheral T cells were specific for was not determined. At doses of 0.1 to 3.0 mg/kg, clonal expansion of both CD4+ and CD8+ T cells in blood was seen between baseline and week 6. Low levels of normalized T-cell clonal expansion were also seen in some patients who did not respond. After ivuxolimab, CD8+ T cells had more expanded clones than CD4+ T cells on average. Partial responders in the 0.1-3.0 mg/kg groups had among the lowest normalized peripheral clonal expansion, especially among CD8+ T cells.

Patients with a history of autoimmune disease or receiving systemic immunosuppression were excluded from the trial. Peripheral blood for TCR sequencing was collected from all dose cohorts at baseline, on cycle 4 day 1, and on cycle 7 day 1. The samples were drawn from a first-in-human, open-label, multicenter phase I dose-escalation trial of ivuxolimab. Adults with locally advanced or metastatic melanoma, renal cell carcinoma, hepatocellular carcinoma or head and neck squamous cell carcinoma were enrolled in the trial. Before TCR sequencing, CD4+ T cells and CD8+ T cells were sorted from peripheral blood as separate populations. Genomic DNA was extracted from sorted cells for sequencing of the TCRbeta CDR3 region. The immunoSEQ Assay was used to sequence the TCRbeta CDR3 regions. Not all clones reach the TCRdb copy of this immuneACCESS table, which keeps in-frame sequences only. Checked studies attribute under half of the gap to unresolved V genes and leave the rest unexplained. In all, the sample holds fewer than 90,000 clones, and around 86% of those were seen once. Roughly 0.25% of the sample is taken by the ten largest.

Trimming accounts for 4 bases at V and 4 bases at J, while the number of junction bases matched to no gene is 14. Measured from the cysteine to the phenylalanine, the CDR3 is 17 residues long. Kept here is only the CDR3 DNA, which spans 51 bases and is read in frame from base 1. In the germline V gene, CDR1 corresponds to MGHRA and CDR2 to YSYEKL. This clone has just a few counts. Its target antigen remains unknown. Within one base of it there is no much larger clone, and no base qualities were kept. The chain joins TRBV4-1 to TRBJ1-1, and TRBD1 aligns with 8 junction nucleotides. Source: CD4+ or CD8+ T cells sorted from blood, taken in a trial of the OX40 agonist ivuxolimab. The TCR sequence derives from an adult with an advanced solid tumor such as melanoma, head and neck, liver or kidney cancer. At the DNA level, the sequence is TGCGCCAGCAGCCGGAGTGGACAGGGCGCCATGGTCACTGAAGCTTTCTTT. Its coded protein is CASSRSGQGAMVTEAFF.